Listed here is a single TCR beta chain. This clone was seen a few times. The antigen it binds to is not known. Nothing much larger sits one base from this clone, and base qualities are not available. This entry is derived from a study of metastatic and nonmetastatic thyroid tumors (dated by TCRdb to 2020 to 2022). For context, the study as a whole: Repertoires from peripheral blood and from tumor or nodule tissue samples of malignant and benign thyroid patients were compared. The full study reports these points: In both blood and tumor samples, malignant tumors were reported to have significantly higher TCR beta diversity than benign nodules.

The library was produced with PCR. The sample was run on an Illumina HiSeq 4000. The TCR beta-chain CDR3 region of each patient was profiled by high-throughput sequencing. The authors' analysis ran thus. Drawing on CDR3 differences between clinicopathological groups, the researchers built a classifier meant to tell apart patients with distant-metastatic papillary thyroid cancer. The Shannon index was used to assess repertoire diversity, and the Morisita-Horn index was used to assess tumor-blood repertoire similarity. TCRdb reanalyzed the raw reads on its own, using fastp at Q25 for trimming and MiXCR for clone calling, and kept in-frame beta chains. The V and J calls reflect TCRdb's pipeline rather than the authors' work. Within this sample are around 18,000 clones, with less than 35% of them counted one time only. The top ten clones comprise approximately 13% of the sample. None of the patients had been given any treatment before thyroid surgery. Patient clinical samples collected from 2012 to 2018 were retrospectively analysed using T-cell receptor beta sequencing.

Sample: tumor tissue. This TCR was sampled from a female donor with papillary thyroid cancer or a benign thyroid nodule (not recorded which). Some clones in this sample may be carry-over from other donors' samples.

The CDR3 sequence is CASSTGTGGAYGYTF. The DNA sequence is as follows: TGTGCCAGCAGCACGGGGACAGGGGGCGCATATGGCTACACCTTC. The rearrangement combines TRBV7-6 with TRBJ1-2, and 12 bases in between align with TRBD1. For this chain, trimming is 5 bases at the V end and 5 bases at the J end, and the number of junction bases without a gene match is 6. Based on the germline V gene, the CDR1 and CDR2 sequences are SGHVS and FNYEAQ. Reading from cysteine to phenylalanine, the CDR3 counts 15 amino acids. Just CDR3 DNA is preserved here, 45 bases in frame from base 1.